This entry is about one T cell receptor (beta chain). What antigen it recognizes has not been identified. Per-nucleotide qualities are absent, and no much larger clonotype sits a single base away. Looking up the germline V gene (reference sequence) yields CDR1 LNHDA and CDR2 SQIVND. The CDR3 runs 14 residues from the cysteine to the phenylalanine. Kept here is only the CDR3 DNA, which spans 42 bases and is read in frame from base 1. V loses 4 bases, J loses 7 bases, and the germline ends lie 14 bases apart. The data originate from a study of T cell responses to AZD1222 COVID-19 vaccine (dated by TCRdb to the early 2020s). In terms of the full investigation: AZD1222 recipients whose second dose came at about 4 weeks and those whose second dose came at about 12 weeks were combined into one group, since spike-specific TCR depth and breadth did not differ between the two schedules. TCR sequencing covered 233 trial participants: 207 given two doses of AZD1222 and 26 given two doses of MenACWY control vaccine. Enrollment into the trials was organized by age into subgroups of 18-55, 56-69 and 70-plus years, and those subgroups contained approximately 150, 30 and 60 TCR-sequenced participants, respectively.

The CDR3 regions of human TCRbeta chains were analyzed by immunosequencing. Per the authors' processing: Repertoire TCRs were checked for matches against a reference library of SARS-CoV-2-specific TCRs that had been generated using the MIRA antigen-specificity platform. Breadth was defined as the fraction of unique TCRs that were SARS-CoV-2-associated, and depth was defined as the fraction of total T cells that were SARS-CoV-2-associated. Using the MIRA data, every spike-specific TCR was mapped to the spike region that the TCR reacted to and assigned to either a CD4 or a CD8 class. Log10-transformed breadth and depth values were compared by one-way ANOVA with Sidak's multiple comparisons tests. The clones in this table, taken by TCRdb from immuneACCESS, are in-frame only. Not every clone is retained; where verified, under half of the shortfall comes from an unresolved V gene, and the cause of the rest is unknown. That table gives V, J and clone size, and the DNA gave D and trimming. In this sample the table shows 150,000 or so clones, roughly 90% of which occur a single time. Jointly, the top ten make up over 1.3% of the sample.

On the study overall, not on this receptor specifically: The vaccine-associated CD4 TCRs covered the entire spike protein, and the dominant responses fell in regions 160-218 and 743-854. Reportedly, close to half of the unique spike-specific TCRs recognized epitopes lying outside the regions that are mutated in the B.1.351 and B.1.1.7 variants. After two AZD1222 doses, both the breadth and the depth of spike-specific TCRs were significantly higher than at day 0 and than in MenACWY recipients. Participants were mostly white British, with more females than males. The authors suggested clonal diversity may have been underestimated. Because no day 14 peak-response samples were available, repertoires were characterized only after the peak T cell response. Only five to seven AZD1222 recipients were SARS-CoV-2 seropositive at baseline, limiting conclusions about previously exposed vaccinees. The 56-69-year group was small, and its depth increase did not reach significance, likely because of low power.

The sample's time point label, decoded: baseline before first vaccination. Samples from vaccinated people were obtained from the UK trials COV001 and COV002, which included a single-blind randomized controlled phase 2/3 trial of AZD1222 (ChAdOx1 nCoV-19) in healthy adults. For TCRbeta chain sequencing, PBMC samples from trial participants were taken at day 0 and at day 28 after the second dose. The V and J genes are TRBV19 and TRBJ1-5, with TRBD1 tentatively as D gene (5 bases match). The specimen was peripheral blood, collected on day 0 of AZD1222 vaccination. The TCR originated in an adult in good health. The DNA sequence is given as TGTGCCAGTAGTACAACAGGTTTCGAACAGCCCCAGCATTTT. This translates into CASSTTGFEQPQHF. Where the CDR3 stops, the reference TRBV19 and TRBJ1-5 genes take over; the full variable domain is DGGITQSPKYLFRKEGQNVTLSCEQNLNHDAMYWYRQDPGQGLRLIYYSQIVNDFQKGDIAEGYSVSREKKESFPLTVTSAQKNPTAFYLCASSTTGFEQPQHFGDGTRLSIL.